Presented here are 5 T cell receptor beta chains from one specimen sequenced in a study of blood T cell repertoires in COVID-19. The method was immunoSEQ multiplex PCR; TCRdb's version includes in-frame clones alone and lacks a portion of them. Among 100,000 to 150,000 clones listed, roughly 83% were seen once. Sequenced: peripheral blood. The source of these receptors is a man aged 35-49 years with active or convalescent COVID-19.

CDR3 sequence (DNA): TGTGCCAGCAGCTTAGTGGGCAGGCCTAATGGCTACACCTTC. It specifies CASSLVGRPNGYTF. This rearrangement joins TRBV7-2 to TRBJ1-2; D remains unclear. Trimming removed 1 base from V and 6 bases from J, with 12 bases in between. The CDR3 length is 14 residues. In germline, CDR1 is SGHTA, CDR2 FQGNSA. The variable domain in full, with the rest retrieved from reference TRBV7-2 and TRBJ1-2, is GAGVSQSPSNKVTEKGKDVELRCDPISGHTALYWYRQSLGQGLEFLIYFQGNSAPDKSGLPSDRFSAERTGGSVSTLTIQRTQQEDSAVYLCASSLVGRPNGYTFGSGTRLTVV.

J is TRBJ2-3 and V is TRBV24-1, with TRBD2 matching over 13 bases. The CDR3 loop spans 19 amino acids. Germline lookup yields CDR1 KGHDR and CDR2 SFDVKD. J was trimmed by 1 base and V by 3 bases; bases with no gene match: 9. The CDR3 bases are TGTGCCACCAGTGATACTCCGGGACTAGCGGGAACTGGCACAGATACGCAGTATTTT. This codes for CATSDTPGLAGTGTDTQYF.

J is TRBJ1-1 and V is TRBV6-5; TRBD1 is a possible D gene (5 bases). The germline V gene encodes CDR1 MNHEY and CDR2 SVGAGI. CDR3 length: 15 residues. Trimming removed 2 bases at V and 10 bases at J, with 20 bases between. The CDR3, as DNA: TGTGCCAGCAGTTACGAGGCAGGGCCCCCGACGGGAGCTTTCTTT. Translated: CASSYEAGPPTGAFF.

This clone has more than one count but fewer than ten. V and J are TRBV7-8 and TRBJ1-1; possible D gene TRBD1, 6 bases. This CDR3 is 13 amino acids long. Between the trimmed V and J ends, which lost 5 bases and 4 bases, there was a span of 11 bases. Per the germline V gene, CDR1 is SGHVS and CDR2 is FQNEAQ. The CDR3 region is CASSARGPTEAFF. The CDR3 nucleotides are TGTGCCAGCAGCGCCAGGGGCCCCACTGAAGCTTTCTTT. Together with reference TRBV7-8 and TRBJ1-1, the CDR3 gives the full variable domain: GAGVSQSPRYKVAKRGQDVALRCDPISGHVSLFWYQQALGQGPEFLTYFQNEAQLDKSGLPSDRFFAERPEGSVSTLKIQRTQQEDSAVYLCASSARGPTEAFFGQGTRLTVV.

The chain carries TRBV7-3 and TRBJ2-6; D is unresolved. V was trimmed by 5 bases and J by 0 bases, leaving 8 bases between them. The CDR3 runs to 15 residues. Germline assignment: CDR1 SGHTA and CDR2 FQGTGA. In DNA, the CDR3 is TGTGCCAGCAGCAAACCACACTCTGGGGCCAACGTCCTGACTTTC. The encoded protein is CASSKPHSGANVLTF.